This is a list of T cell receptor beta chains from one sample in a study of blood T cells in healthy people across ages. TCRdb redid the calling of the 5' RACE reads with MiXCR, one entry per CDR3 protein. In the table there are roughly 500,000 distinct CDR3 sequences, approximately 25% of which are singletons. The sequenced material came from blood. These receptors all come from a woman between 65 and 79 years old in good health. The CDR3 runs from the conserved cysteine through the conserved F or W. A D gene is named only where the DNA matches it firmly. Not every row has a clone size; where given, it reads once, few, many or a size class.

j_gene	d_gene	abundance	v_gene	CDR3nt	CDR3aa
TRBJ1-4	.	.	TRBV21-1	TGTGCCAGCAGCACGGGACAGGGGGGGACTTATGAAAAACTGTTTTTT	CASSTGQGGTYEKLFF
TRBJ2-5	.	few	TRBV21-1	TGTGCCAGCAGCTCGGACAGGTTCGAGACCCAGTACTTC	CASSSDRFETQYF
TRBJ2-5	TRBD1	.	TRBV5-1	TGCGCCAGCCACCGGACAGGGGGCTACCAAGAGACCCAGTACTTC	CASHRTGGYQETQYF
TRBJ2-5	.	.	TRBV12-5	TGTGCTAGTGGTAACGGGGACCGCCACGATGACTTC	CASGNGDRHDDF
TRBJ1-1	.	many	TRBV3-1	TGTGCCAGCAGTTACCCGGGGGAAAACACTGAAGCTTTCTTT	CASSYPGENTEAFF
TRBJ2-3	TRBD2	few	TRBV9	TGTGCCAGCGCGACTAGCGGGTTCACAGATACGCAGTATTTT	CASATSGFTDTQYF
TRBJ1-1	TRBD1	few	TRBV20-1	TGCAGAGTACTACAGGGGACCACTGAAGCTTTCTTT	CRVLQGTTEAFF
TRBJ2-5	.	many	TRBV12-3/TRBV12-4	TGTGCCAGCAGTTTAAAGGGGACCCAGTACTTC	CASSLKGTQYF
TRBJ2-2	.	.	TRBV7-9	TGTGCCAGCAGCTTAGAAGGGATCGGGGAGCTGTTTTTT	CASSLEGIGELFF
TRBJ2-1	.	few	TRBV3-1	TGTGCCAGCAGCCAAGATCGGGCGCCTTCTTACAATGAGCAGTTCTTC	CASSQDRAPSYNEQFF
TRBJ2-6	.	.	TRBV20-1	TGCAGTGATAGAGTTTCTCCAGGGGCCAACGTCCTGACTTTC	CSDRVSPGANVLTF
TRBJ2-1	.	.	TRBV24-1	TGTGCCACCAGCGCTAACAGTTACAATGAGCAGTTCTTC	CATSANSYNEQFF
TRBJ2-7	TRBD2	few	TRBV29-1	TGCAGCGTCTCCCATAGCGGGGGGGCTTCCTACGAGCAGTACTTC	CSVSHSGGASYEQYF
TRBJ2-3	TRBD2	.	TRBV12-3/TRBV12-4	TGTGCCAGCAGACCGAGCGGGAGGGCAGATACGCAGTATTTT	CASRPSGRADTQYF
TRBJ1-6	.	.	TRBV7-9	TGTGCCAGCAGCTTAGAGGACAGCGTAAATTCACCCCTCCACTTT	CASSLEDSVNSPLHF
TRBJ1-2	TRBD1	once	TRBV6-5	TGTGCCAGCATCCCGGGACAGGGGGCTTCTAACTATGGCTACACCTTC	CASIPGQGASNYGYTF
TRBJ2-3	.	.	TRBV10-3	TGTGCCATCAGTGAGTCAGGGTCAGATACGCAGTATTTT	CAISESGSDTQYF
TRBJ2-2	.	.	TRBV9	TGTGCCAGCAGCCGACGAGATTACGACACCGGGGAGCTGTTTTTT	CASSRRDYDTGELFF
TRBJ2-3	.	.	TRBV12-3/TRBV12-4	TGTGCCAGCAGGTACAGCGGAGGGAGAGCAGATACGCAGTATTTT	CASRYSGGRADTQYF
TRBJ2-3	.	.	TRBV29-1	TGCAGCGTTGAAGATCGAGGAAATAGGGATACGCAGTATTTT	CSVEDRGNRDTQYF
TRBJ1-4	.	.	TRBV6-2/TRBV6-3	TGTGCCAGCAGTTACTCTTCAGTAGATAATGAAAAACTGTTTTTT	CASSYSSVDNEKLFF
TRBJ2-7	.	.	TRBV7-2	TGTGCCAGCAGCTTAGGTTTTTCCGATCAGTACTTC	CASSLGFSDQYF
TRBJ2-7	.	.	TRBV6-2/TRBV6-3	TGTGCCAGCAGTCGGGTACCCCCGACCTACGAGCAGTACTTC	CASSRVPPTYEQYF
TRBJ1-1	.	few	TRBV12-3/TRBV12-4	TGTGCCAGCGGGGGGGGAGGCTGGGGGGCGAACACTGAAGCTTTCTTT	CASGGGGWGANTEAFF
TRBJ2-1	TRBD2	.	TRBV5-1	TGCGCCAGCAGCTCGGCCCAAAGACTAGCGGGGAACAATGAGCAGTTCTTC	CASSSAQRLAGNNEQFF
TRBJ2-7	TRBD2	few	TRBV6-5	TGTGCCTCAGCGGTTACCGGGAGGGGAACCTACGAGCAGTACTTC	CASAVTGRGTYEQYF
TRBJ1-2	.	.	TRBV5-1	TGCGCCAGCAGCAGCGACAGAGGGTCTCTAGGCTACACCTTC	CASSSDRGSLGYTF